A selection of T cell receptor beta chains follows, all from one sample in a study of blood T cell repertoires in COVID-19. The assay was immunoSEQ multiplex PCR, and TCRdb's table has in-frame clones only and misses some. The sample has about 670,000 clones; 80% to 90% are singletons. The sample consisted of peripheral blood. These receptors all stem from a woman between 18 and 29 years old with acute or convalescent COVID-19. The conserved cysteine and the conserved F or W are not part of the CDR3 here. Fields, in order: clone size, V gene, J gene, CDR3 length, CDR3 protein. Expanded clones get a size class; other rows say once, few or many, or leave the size out.

size: .
V: TRBV2
J: TRBJ1-4
length: 19
CDR3: ASSALANPDREVVLHEKLF

size: .
V: TRBV11-2
J: TRBJ2-5
length: 13
CDR3: ASSPAVQFKETQY

size: .
V: TRBV5-1
J: TRBJ2-7
length: 13
CDR3: ASSPRDSSSYEQY

size: .
V: TRBV12-5
J: TRBJ2-1
length: 13
CDR3: ASGFMTGRVNEQF

size: .
V: TRBV2
J: TRBJ1-1
length: 12
CDR3: ASSDFRGATEAF

size: .
V: TRBV10-3
J: TRBJ2-7
length: 15
CDR3: AISPGTSGGASYEQY

size: .
V: TRBV24-1
J: TRBJ2-1
length: 13
CDR3: ATMKTGSSANEQF

size: once
V: TRBV3-1/TRBV3-2
J: TRBJ2-3
length: 15
CDR3: ASSQEGAGGPTDTQY

size: .
V: TRBV4-1
J: TRBJ1-5
length: 12
CDR3: ASSQGAGRQPQH

size: .
V: TRBV7-8
J: TRBJ1-3
length: 14
CDR3: ASSARDSLTGNTIY

size: .
V: TRBV3-1/TRBV3-2
J: TRBJ1-5
length: 12
CDR3: ASSHEGGNQPQH

size: .
V: TRBV9
J: TRBJ1-2
length: 13
CDR3: ASSTQTQEEYGYT

size: .
V: TRBV6-1
J: TRBJ1-5
length: 16
CDR3: ASSEVSGQGLFTPSLG

size: .
V: TRBV2
J: TRBJ2-1
length: 16
CDR3: ASRGASGGRPRGNEQF

size: .
V: TRBV5-6
J: TRBJ2-1
length: 13
CDR3: ASSRLGTDYNEQF

size: .
V: TRBV6-4
J: TRBJ2-3
length: 15
CDR3: ASSRTSGATSTDTQY

size: .
V: TRBV6-5
J: TRBJ1-2
length: 12
CDR3: ASSPTASTFGYT

size: .
V: TRBV9
J: TRBJ2-7
length: 11
CDR3: ASSVDDSNEQY

size: .
V: TRBV7-6
J: TRBJ2-7
length: 12
CDR3: ASSYDRASYEQY

size: .
V: TRBV19
J: TRBJ1-2
length: 13
CDR3: ASSPLHTGDYGYT

size: .
V: TRBV3-1/TRBV3-2
J: TRBJ1-1
length: 13
CDR3: ASSPAGTGYTEAF

size: .
V: TRBV4-1
J: TRBJ1-2
length: 11
CDR3: ASSLPRDYGYT

size: .
V: TRBV11-1
J: TRBJ1-1
length: 14
CDR3: ASSFIRGRGNTEAF

size: .
V: TRBV2
J: TRBJ1-6
length: 11
CDR3: ASSVTVNSPLH

size: .
V: TRBV2
J: TRBJ2-2
length: 11
CDR3: ARRTDLTGELF

size: .
V: TRBV5-1
J: TRBJ1-1
length: 13
CDR3: ASTISGTPNTEAF

size: few
V: TRBV7-3
J: TRBJ1-1
length: 12
CDR3: ASSLSGQGASAF

size: .
V: TRBV27
J: TRBJ2-7
length: 11
CDR3: ASSPHLGYEQY

size: .
V: TRBV4-2
J: TRBJ2-7
length: 10
CDR3: ASSQTGYEQY

size: .
V: TRBV10-3
J: TRBJ2-2
length: 12
CDR3: AISAGHTTGELF

size: few
V: TRBV15
J: TRBJ1-1
length: 13
CDR3: ATSRGDREWSEAF

size: .
V: TRBV3-1/TRBV3-2
J: TRBJ2-3
length: 13
CDR3: ASSQSGGRADTQY

size: .
V: TRBV3-1/TRBV3-2
J: TRBJ1-5
length: 11
CDR3: ASSTQGNQPQH

size: .
V: TRBV7-2
J: TRBJ2-7
length: 15
CDR3: ASSLIGSWDRGYEQY

size: .
V: TRBV14
J: TRBJ1-2
length: 13
CDR3: ASSQLVEVRSGYT

size: .
V: TRBV7-9
J: TRBJ2-7
length: 9
CDR3: ASSLGDGLY

size: .
V: TRBV13
J: TRBJ1-2
length: 16
CDR3: ASSLAVTGGLISYGYT

size: .
V: TRBV10-3
J: TRBJ2-1
length: 12
CDR3: AITSGGGSNEQF

size: .
V: TRBV30
J: TRBJ1-1
length: 10
CDR3: AWNRGWTEAF

size: once
V: TRBV7-2
J: TRBJ2-1
length: 11
CDR3: ASSLFLGNEQF

size: .
V: TRBV27
J: TRBJ1-5
length: 9
CDR3: ASSLSQPQH

size: .
V: TRBV19
J: TRBJ1-2
length: 12
CDR3: ASSIQAQPYGYT

size: .
V: TRBV21-1
J: TRBJ1-2
length: 13
CDR3: ASSNGAATNYGYT

size: .
V: TRBV3-1/TRBV3-2
J: TRBJ2-7
length: 12
CDR3: ASSQAPGQGYPY

size: .
V: TRBV29-1
J: TRBJ2-1
length: 10
CDR3: SVAGNNNEQF

size: .
V: TRBV5-1
J: TRBJ2-3
length: 13
CDR3: ASSLGPPRADTQY

size: .
V: TRBV5-6
J: TRBJ1-5
length: 14
CDR3: ASSFRGKEGNQPQH

size: once
V: TRBV7-2
J: TRBJ1-3
length: 12
CDR3: ASTEGGSGNTIY

size: .
V: TRBV5-4
J: TRBJ2-7
length: 11
CDR3: ASSFEGSYEQY

size: .
V: TRBV27
J: TRBJ2-2
length: 12
CDR3: ASSTDQGWGELF

size: .
V: TRBV2
J: TRBJ2-7
length: 15
CDR3: ASSEAQGTVFLYEQY

size: .
V: TRBV5-1
J: TRBJ1-5
length: 13
CDR3: ASSLGTAAYQPQH

size: .
V: TRBV4-1
J: TRBJ2-3
length: 10
CDR3: ASSQVTDTQY

size: .
V: TRBV27
J: TRBJ2-2
length: 11
CDR3: ASSPGVSGELF

size: .
V: TRBV7-2
J: TRBJ2-3
length: 13
CDR3: ASSPPTSGENTQY

size: .
V: TRBV18
J: TRBJ1-2
length: 11
CDR3: ASSTLENYGYT